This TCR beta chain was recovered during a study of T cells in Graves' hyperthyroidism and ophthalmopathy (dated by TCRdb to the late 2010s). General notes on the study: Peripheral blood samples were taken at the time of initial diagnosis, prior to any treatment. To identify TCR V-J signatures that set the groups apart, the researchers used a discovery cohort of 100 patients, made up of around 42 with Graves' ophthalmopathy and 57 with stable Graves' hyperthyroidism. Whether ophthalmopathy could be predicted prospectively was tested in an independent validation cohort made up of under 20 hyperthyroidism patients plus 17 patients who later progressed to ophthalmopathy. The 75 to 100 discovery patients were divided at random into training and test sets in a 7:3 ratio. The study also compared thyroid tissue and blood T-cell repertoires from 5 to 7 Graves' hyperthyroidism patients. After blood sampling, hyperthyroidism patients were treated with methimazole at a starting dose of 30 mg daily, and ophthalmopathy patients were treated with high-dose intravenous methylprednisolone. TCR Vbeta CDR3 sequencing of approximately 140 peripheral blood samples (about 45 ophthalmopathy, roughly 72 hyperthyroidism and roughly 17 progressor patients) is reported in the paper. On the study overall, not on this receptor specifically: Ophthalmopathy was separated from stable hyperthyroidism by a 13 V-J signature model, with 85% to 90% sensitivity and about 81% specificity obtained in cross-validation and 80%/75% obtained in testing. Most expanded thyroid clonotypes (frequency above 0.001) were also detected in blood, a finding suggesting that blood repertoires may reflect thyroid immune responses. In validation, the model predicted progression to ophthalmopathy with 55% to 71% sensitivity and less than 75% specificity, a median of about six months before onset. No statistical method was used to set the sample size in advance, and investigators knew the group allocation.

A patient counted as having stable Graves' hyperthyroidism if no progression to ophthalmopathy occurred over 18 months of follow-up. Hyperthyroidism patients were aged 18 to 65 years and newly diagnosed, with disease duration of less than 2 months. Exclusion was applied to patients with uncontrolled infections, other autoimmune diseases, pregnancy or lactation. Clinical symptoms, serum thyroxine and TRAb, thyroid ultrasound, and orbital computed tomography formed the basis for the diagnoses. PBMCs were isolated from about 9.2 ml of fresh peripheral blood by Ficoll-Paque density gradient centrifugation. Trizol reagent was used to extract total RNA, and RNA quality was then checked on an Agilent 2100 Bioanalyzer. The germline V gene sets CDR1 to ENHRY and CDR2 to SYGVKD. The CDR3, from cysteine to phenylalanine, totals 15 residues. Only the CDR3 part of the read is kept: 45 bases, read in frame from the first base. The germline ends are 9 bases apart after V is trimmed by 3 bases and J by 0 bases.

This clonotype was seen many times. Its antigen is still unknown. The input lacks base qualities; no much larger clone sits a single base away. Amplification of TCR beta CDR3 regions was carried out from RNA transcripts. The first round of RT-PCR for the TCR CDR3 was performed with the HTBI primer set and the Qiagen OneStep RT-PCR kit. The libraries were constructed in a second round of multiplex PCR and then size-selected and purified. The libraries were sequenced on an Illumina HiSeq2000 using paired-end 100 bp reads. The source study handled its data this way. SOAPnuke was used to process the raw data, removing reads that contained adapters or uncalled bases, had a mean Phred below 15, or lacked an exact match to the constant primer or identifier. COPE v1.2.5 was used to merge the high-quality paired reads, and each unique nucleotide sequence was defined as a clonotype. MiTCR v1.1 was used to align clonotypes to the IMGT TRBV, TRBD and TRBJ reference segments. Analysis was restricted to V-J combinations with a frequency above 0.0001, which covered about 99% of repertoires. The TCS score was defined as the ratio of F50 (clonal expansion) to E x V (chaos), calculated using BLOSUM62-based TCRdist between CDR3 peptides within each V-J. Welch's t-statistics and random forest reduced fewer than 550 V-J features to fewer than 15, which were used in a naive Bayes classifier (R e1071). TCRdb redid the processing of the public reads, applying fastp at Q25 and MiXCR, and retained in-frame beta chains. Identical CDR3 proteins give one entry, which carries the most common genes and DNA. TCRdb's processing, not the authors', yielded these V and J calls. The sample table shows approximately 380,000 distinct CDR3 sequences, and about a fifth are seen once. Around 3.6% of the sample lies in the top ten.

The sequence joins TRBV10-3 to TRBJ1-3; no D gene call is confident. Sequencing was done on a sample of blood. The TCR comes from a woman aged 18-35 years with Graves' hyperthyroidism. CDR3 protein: CAISDWAVSGNTIYF. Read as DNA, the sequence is TGTGCCATCAGTGATTGGGCAGTCTCTGGAAACACCATATATTTT.